The following is a TCR beta chain sequence with its context. The antigen is not known. The TRB libraries of cDNA were built by UMI-labeled 5' RACE. TCRdb processed the 5' RACE reads again and assigns one entry to each CDR3 protein, with no DNA. This sample contains 150,000 or so distinct CDR3 sequences. The CDR3 has 21 amino acids. Germline CDR1 reads SGHAT; CDR2 reads FQNNGV. Triplicate 300,000-cell sorts were made of each CD8+ T cell subset. The authors gated naive CD8+ T cells as CD45RO-CCR7+CD27+CD95-. This sample was included in a study of CXCR3-negative and CXCR3-positive naive CD8 T cells. The study, taken as a whole, reports: Cryopreservation partially decreased CXCR3 expression, and most assays used fresh PBMCs.

Sequenced input: naive CXCR3- CD8+ T cells from blood. Subset reported: CD45RO-CCR7+CD27+CD95- naive CD8+ T cells lacking CXCR3 (TNR3-). The TCR comes from a human donor in good health. Some clones in this sample may be carry-over from other donors' samples. This chain connects TRBV11-2 to TRBJ2-1; TCRdb returns TRBD2, unconfirmable since there is no DNA. This chain's CDR3 is CASSFSTRRVLAGAPFNEQFF.